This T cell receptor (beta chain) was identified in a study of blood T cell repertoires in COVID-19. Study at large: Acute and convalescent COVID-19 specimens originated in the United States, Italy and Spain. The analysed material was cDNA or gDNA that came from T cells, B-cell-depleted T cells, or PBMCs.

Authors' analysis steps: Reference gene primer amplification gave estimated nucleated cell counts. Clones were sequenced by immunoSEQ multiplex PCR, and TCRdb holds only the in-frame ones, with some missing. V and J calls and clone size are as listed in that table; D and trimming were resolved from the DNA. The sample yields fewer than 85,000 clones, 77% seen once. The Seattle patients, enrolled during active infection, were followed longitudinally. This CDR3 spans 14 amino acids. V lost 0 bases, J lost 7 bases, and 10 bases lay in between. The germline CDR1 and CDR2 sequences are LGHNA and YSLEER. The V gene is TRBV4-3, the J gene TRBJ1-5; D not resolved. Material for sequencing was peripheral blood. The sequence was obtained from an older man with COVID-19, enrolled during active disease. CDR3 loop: CASSQDWSTQPQHF. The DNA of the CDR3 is TGCGCCAGCAGCCAAGATTGGAGTACGCAGCCCCAGCATTTT.